This T cell receptor (beta chain) was sequenced for a study of blood T cell repertoires in COVID-19. On the study more broadly: Acute-phase and convalescent COVID-19 samples originated in the United States, Italy and Spain.

Germline-derived CDR1 and CDR2 are MGHRA and YSYEKL. The germline V and J ends were trimmed by 0 bases and 5 bases, with 12 bases remaining between them. The CDR3 extends over 15 amino acids. Produced via immunoSEQ multiplex PCR; TCRdb's table is partial and in-frame only. Here the sample spans 100,000 to 150,000 clones, around 89% being singletons. This chain uses TRBV4-1 with TRBJ2-3; weak D call: TRBD2 (6 bases). The clonotype was recovered from a man aged 60 to 69 with COVID-19, enrolled during active disease. Sequencing was performed on peripheral blood. DNA of the CDR3: TGCGCCAGCAGCCAAGATGGAGGGGCTCTAGATACGCAGTATTTT. Translation: CASSQDGGALDTQYF.